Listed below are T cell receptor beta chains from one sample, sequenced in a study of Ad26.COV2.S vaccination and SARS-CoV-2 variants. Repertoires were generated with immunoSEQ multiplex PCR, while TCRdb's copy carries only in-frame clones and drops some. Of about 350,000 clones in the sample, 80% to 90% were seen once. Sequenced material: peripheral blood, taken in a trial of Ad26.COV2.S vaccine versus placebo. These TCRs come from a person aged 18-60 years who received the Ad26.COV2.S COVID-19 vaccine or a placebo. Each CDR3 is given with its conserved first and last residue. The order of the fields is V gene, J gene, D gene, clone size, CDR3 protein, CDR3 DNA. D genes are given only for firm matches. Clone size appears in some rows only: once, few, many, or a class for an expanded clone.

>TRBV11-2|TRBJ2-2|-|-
CASSTGTGNTGELFF
TGTGCCAGCAGCACCGGGACGGGGAACACCGGGGAGCTGTTTTTT
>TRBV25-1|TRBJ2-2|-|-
CASKSFNAGELFF
TGTGCCAGCAAAAGTTTCAATGCCGGGGAGCTGTTTTTT
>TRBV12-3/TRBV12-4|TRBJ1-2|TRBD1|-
CASSQQGAHGYTF
TGTGCCAGCAGCCAACAGGGGGCGCATGGCTACACCTTC
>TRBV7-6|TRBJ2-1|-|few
CASSLVGHEQFF
TGTGCCAGCAGCTTAGTTGGCCATGAGCAGTTCTTC
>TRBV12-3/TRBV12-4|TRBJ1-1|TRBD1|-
CATSGQYTEAFF
TGTGCCACCTCGGGACAGTACACTGAAGCTTTCTTT
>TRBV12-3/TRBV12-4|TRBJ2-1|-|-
CASSLIQYSEQFF
TGTGCCAGCAGTTTAATCCAGTATTCTGAGCAGTTCTTC
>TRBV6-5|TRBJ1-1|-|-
CASRTAQGRAFF
TGTGCCAGCAGGACAGCGCAGGGCCGGGCTTTCTTT
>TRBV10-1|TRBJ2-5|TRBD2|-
CASSESSGSGQETQYF
TGCGCCAGCAGTGAATCCAGCGGGAGTGGTCAAGAGACCCAGTACTTC
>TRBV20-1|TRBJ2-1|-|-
CSARDSSSTNEQFF
TGCAGTGCTCGTGATTCAAGTTCGACCAATGAGCAGTTCTTC
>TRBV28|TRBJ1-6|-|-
CATLGGYNSPLHF
TGTGCCACCCTTGGGGGCTATAATTCACCCCTCCACTTT
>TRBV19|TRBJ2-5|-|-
CATEGGVGETQYF
TGTGCCACCGAAGGGGGGGTCGGCGAGACCCAGTACTTC
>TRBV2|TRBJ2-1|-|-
CASSEGGRSYNEQFF
TGTGCCAGCAGCGAAGGGGGGCGCTCCTACAATGAGCAGTTCTTC
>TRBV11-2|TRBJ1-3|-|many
CASSPSLGAQTIYF
TGTGCCAGCAGCCCTAGTCTGGGGGCGCAAACCATATATTTT
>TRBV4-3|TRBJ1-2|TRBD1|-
CASSQGTGGFWGYTF
TGCGCCAGCAGCCAAGGGACAGGCGGCTTCTGGGGCTACACCTTC
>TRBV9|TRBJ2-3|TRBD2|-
CASSVGSSGGGDTQYF
TGTGCCAGCAGCGTAGGTTCTAGCGGGGGAGGAGATACGCAGTATTTT
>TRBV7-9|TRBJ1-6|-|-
CASSYTGLPNSPLHF
TGTGCCAGCAGCTACACAGGGCTCCCTAATTCACCCCTCCACTTT
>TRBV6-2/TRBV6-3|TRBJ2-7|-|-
CASSYSRDIPSEQYF
TGTGCCAGCAGTTACTCCCGGGACATTCCCTCCGAGCAGTACTTC
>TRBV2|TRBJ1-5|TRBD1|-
CASSGQGRYQPQHF
TGTGCCAGCAGTGGACAGGGGCGTTATCAGCCCCAGCATTTT
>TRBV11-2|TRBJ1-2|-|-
CASSRWDMAFGYTF
TGTGCCAGCAGCCGATGGGACATGGCCTTTGGCTACACCTTC
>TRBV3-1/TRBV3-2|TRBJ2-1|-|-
CASSLSSYNEQFF
TGTGCCAGCAGCCTTTCTAGCTACAATGAGCAGTTCTTC
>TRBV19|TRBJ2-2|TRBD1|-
CASSPRQGPTGELFF
TGTGCCAGTAGTCCCAGACAGGGGCCCACCGGGGAGCTGTTTTTT
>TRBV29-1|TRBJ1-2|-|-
CSVEPGSTNYGYTF
TGCAGCGTTGAACCAGGTTCTACTAACTATGGCTACACCTTC
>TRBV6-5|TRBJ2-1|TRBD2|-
CASSYGLAGVGEQFF
TGTGCCAGCAGCTACGGACTAGCGGGAGTTGGTGAGCAGTTCTTC
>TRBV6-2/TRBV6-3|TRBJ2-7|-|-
CASSATGPLSYEQYF
TGTGCCAGCAGTGCAACAGGGCCCCTTTCCTACGAGCAGTACTTC
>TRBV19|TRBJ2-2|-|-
CASSPKYSTGELFF
TGTGCCAGTAGTCCGAAATACTCCACCGGGGAGCTGTTTTTT
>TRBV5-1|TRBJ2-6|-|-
CASDVDGANVLTF
TGCGCCAGCGATGTGGATGGGGCCAACGTCCTGACTTTC
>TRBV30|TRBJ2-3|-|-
CAWSAWADTQYF
TGTGCCTGGAGCGCGTGGGCGGATACGCAGTATTTT
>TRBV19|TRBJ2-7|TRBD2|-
CASSTGTSLLEQYF
TGTGCCAGTAGTACCGGGACTAGCCTACTCGAGCAGTACTTC
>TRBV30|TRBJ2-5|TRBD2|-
CAWSTGLGLETQYF
TGTGCCTGGAGTACGGGACTAGGTCTCGAGACCCAGTACTTC
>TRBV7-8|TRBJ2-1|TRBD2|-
CASSLMMSGSYNEQFF
TGTGCCAGCAGCTTAATGATGAGCGGGAGCTACAATGAGCAGTTCTTC
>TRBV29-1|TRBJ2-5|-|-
CSVVPSLLITQETQYF
TGCAGCGTTGTTCCCAGCCTCCTAATAACCCAAGAGACCCAGTACTTC
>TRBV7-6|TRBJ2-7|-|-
CASSLVDRPVSYEQYF
TGTGCCAGCAGCTTAGTAGACAGGCCCGTCTCCTACGAGCAGTACTTC
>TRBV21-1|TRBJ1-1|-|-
CASSKDIEAFF
TGTGCCAGCAGCAAGGATATTGAAGCTTTCTTT
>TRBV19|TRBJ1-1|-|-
CASLGTVNTEAFF
TGTGCCAGTCTAGGGACGGTGAACACTGAAGCTTTCTTT
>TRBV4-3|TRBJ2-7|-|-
CASSQEFGPIYEQYF
TGCGCCAGCAGCCAAGAGTTTGGGCCTATTTACGAGCAGTACTTC
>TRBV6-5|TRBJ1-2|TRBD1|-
CASSYRQGARVYGYTF
TGTGCCAGCAGTTACCGACAGGGGGCGCGGGTCTATGGCTACACCTTC
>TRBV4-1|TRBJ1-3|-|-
CASSQEGDTGNTIYF
TGCGCCAGCAGCCAAGAAGGGGACACCGGAAACACCATATATTTT
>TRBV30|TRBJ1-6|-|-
CAWTQDINSPLHF
TGTGCCTGGACCCAGGACATTAATTCACCCCTCCACTTT
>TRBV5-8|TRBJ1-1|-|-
CASSPLAQATNTEAFF
TGTGCCAGCAGCCCCCTCGCCCAGGCTACGAACACTGAAGCTTTCTTT
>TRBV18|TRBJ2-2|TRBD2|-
CASSPYPSGDTNTGELFF
TGTGCCAGCTCACCCTATCCTAGCGGGGATACGAACACCGGGGAGCTGTTTTTT
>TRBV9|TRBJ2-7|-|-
CASSVLGGSSYEQYF
TGTGCCAGCAGCGTACTTGGCGGATCCTCCTACGAGCAGTACTTC